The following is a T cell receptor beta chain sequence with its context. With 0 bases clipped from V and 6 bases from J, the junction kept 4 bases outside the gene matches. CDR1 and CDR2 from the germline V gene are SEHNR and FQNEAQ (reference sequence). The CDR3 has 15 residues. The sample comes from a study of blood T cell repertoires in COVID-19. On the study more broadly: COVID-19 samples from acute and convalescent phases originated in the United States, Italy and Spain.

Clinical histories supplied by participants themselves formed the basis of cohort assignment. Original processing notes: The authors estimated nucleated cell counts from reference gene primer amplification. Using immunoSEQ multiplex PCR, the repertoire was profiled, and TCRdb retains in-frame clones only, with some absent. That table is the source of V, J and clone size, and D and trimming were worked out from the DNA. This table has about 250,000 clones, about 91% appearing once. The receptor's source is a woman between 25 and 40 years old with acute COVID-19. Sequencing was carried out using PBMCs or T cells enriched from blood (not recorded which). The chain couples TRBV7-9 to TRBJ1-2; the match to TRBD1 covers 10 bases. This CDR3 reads CASSLAGDRGHGYTF. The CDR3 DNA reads TGTGCCAGCAGCTTAGCAGGAGACAGGGGGCATGGCTACACCTTC.